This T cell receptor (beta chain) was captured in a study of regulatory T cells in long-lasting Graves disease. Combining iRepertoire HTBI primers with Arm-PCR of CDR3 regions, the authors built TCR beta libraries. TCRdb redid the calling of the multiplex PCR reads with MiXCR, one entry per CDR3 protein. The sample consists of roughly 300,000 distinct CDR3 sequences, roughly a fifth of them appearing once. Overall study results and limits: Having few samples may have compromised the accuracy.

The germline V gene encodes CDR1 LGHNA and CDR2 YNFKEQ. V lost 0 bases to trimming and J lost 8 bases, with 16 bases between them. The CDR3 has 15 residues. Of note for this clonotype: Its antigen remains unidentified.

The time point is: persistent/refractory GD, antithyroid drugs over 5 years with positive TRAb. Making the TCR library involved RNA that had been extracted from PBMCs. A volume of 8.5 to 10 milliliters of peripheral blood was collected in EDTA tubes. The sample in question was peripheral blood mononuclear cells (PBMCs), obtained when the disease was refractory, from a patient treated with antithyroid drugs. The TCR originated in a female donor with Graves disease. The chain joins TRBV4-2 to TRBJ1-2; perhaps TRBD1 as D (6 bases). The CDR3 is CASSQEGAGRDGYTF. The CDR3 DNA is TGTGCCAGCAGCCAAGAGGGGGCAGGTCGGGACGGCTACACCTTC.